Below, 20 T cell receptor beta chains from the same sample are listed, as sequenced in a study of vaccination effects on CD4 cells after COVID-19. The antigens these receptors bind are not known. Data came from immunoSEQ multiplex PCR; TCRdb stores just in-frame clones and leaves some out. The repertoire has 65,000 to 85,000 clones, about four fifths of them found once; the top ten carry over 9%. Pools of viral peptides were used by the ViraFEST assay to expand antigen-specific CD4+ T cells ahead of sequencing. With 10 days of culture completed, CD4+ T cells were isolated. According to the study, vaccine recipients showed no prior SARS-CoV-2 infection and negative nucleocapsid antibodies. Sequences were derived from CD4+ T cells from PBMCs cultured with SARS-CoV-2 spike peptides, sampled before COVID-19 vaccination. These TCRs come from a human donor who received a COVID-19 vaccine.

The rearrangement joins TRBV7-8 to TRBJ1-6; TRBD1 matches at 7 bases. CDR1 and CDR2 from the germline V gene are SGHVS and FQNEAQ. The CDR3 sequence is 16 residues long. Germline trimming cut 2 bases from V and 5 bases from J; bases unmatched to any gene: 6. Here the CDR3 reads CASSLSWDSHNSPLHF. Written as DNA, the CDR3 is TGTGCCAGCAGCTTATCTTGGGACAGCCATAATTCACCCCTCCACTTT. Together with reference TRBV7-8 and TRBJ1-6, the CDR3 gives the full variable domain: GAGVSQSPRYKVAKRGQDVALRCDPISGHVSLFWYQQALGQGPEFLTYFQNEAQLDKSGLPSDRFFAERPEGSVSTLKIQRTQQEDSAVYLCASSLSWDSHNSPLHFGNGTRLTVT.

The chain uses TRBV11-2 and TRBJ2-1; no clear D. The CDR3 has 15 residues. Germline values: CDR1 SGHAT, CDR2 FQNNGV. V was clipped by 2 bases and J by 0 bases, with 8 bases between them. The CDR3 here is CASSLRRFSYNEQFF. The CDR3 DNA follows: TGTGCCAGCAGCTTACGACGCTTCTCCTACAATGAGCAGTTCTTC.

V and J are TRBV2 and TRBJ1-3; no definite D call. Germline V CDR1 and CDR2: SNHLY, FYNNEI. This CDR3 has 13 amino acids. The V end lost 6 bases, the J end lost 3 bases, and 9 bases lay between the germline ends. The CDR3 reads CASSGDSGNTIYF. The CDR3 DNA reads TGTGCCAGCAGCGGGGATAGTGGAAACACCATATATTTT.

This chain joins TRBV5-1 and TRBJ2-7, with 10 bases that match TRBD1. Germline V gene sequence: CDR1 SGHRS, CDR2 YFSETQ. The CDR3 length is 15 residues. The V and J ends lost 2 bases and 6 bases, in that order; junction bases with no gene match: 8. Here the CDR3 DNA reads TGCGCCAGCAGCTTTAAGAGGACAGGGGGGCTCGAGCAGTACGTC. Encoded protein: CASSFKRTGGLEQYV.

The rearrangement uses TRBV7-2 and TRBJ1-3; unclear D gene. Trimming removed 4 bases at V and 3 bases at J, with 16 bases between. CDR1 and CDR2 from the germline V gene are SGHTA and FQGNSA. The CDR3 is 16 amino acids. CDR3 sequence (DNA): TGTGCCAGCAGCTATCAGGTGGCATTAGGTGGAAACACCATATATTTT. Translation: CASSYQVALGGNTIYF.

In nucleotides, the CDR3 is TGCGCCAGCAGTTTAAGTAGAGAATACGAGCAGTACGTC. It codes for CASSLSREYEQYV. The V call is TRBV10-2, the J call TRBJ2-7; D gene unclear. Germline loops: CDR1 WSHSY, CDR2 SAAADI. Between the trimmed V and J ends, which lost 5 bases and 4 bases, there was a span of 12 bases. The CDR3 length is 13 residues.

This chain joins TRBV7-8 and TRBJ1-5, with D possibly matching TRBD1 (6 bases). The CDR3 extends over 17 amino acids. Germline-derived CDR1 and CDR2 are SGHVS and FQNEAQ. V was trimmed by 4 bases and J by 6 bases, leaving 22 bases between them. CDR3 in amino acids: CASSSSSTGKRSQPQHF. In nucleotides, the CDR3 is TGTGCCAGCAGCTCCTCTAGTACAGGGAAGAGAAGTCAGCCCCAGCATTTT.

In its sample, this clone was seen a few times. This chain connects TRBV7-3 to TRBJ2-7; D uncertain. V lost 0 bases, J lost 4 bases, and 7 bases lay in between. This CDR3 spans 13 amino acids. Germline V gene lookup returns CDR1 SGHTA and CDR2 FQGTGA. CDR3 protein: CASSLTFGYEQYV. The CDR3 DNA sequence: TGTGCCAGCAGCTTAACGTTCGGTTACGAGCAGTACGTC.

V and J are TRBV7-8 and TRBJ2-3; 7 bases map to TRBD1. J lost 6 bases, V lost 3 bases, and 6 bases had no gene match. CDR3 length: 14 residues. Per germline, CDR1 SGHVS and CDR2 FQNEAQ. The CDR3 sequence is CASSFEGAGDTQYF. CDR3 sequence (DNA): TGTGCCAGCAGCTTTGAGGGGGCTGGGGATACGCAGTATTTT.

The chain couples TRBV24-1 to TRBJ2-3; D ambiguous. Trimming shortened V by 5 bases and J by 6 bases, and 5 bases separated the two germline ends. CDR3 size: 11 residues. CDR1 is KGHDR and CDR2 is SFDVKD in the germline V gene. The DNA for the CDR3 is TGTGCCACCAGTGGCCACGATACGCAGTATTTT. Translated: CATSGHDTQYF.

This clone was detected only once. V is TRBV10-3 and J is TRBJ1-2; D is uncertain. Germline assignment: CDR1 ENHRY and CDR2 SYGVKD. The CDR3 is 13 amino acids. V was clipped by 0 bases and J by 4 bases, with 6 bases between them. CDR3 sequence (DNA): TGTGCCATCAGTGAGTCTTCGTCCTATGGCTACACCTTC. Protein sequence: CAISESSSYGYTF.

The chain combines TRBV29-1 with TRBJ2-3, with unresolved D. The CDR3 is 11 amino acids. CDR1 is SQVTM, CDR2 ANQGSEA, per germline. Trimming pared 4 bases from V and 6 bases from J, leaving 8 bases between. The DNA of the CDR3 is TGCAGCGTTGCAGAGTTGGATACGCAGTATTTT. It codes for CSVAELDTQYF.

There are a few counts of this clone. This chain connects TRBV5-5 to TRBJ2-7, with 7 bases aligning to TRBD1. V shed 4 bases and J 4 bases; nucleotides not matched to a gene: 8. There are 14 residues in the CDR3. Germline V gene data show CDR1 as SGHKS and CDR2 as YYEKEE (reference sequence). The chain's CDR3 is CASSSGTVMYEQYV. The CDR3 DNA reads as TGTGCCAGCAGCAGTGGGACAGTTATGTACGAGCAGTACGTC.

The gene calls are TRBV6-5 and TRBJ2-5; 8 bases fit TRBD1. V lost 7 bases, J lost 5 bases, and 9 bases stayed unmatched. The CDR3 length is 14 residues. Germline V CDR1 and CDR2: MNHEY, SVGAGI. The CDR3 sequence is CASTGRGLRETQYF. For the CDR3, the DNA is TGTGCCAGCACCGGCAGGGGGCTTCGGGAGACCCAGTACTTC.

V is TRBV9 and J is TRBJ2-5; D gene ambiguous. The CDR3 extends over 15 amino acids. The V end was cut by 1 base, the J end by 2 bases, with 12 bases between. The V gene's germline CDR1 is SGDLS and CDR2 YYNGEE. The CDR3 region is CASSVSLGPQETQYF. The CDR3 DNA sequence: TGTGCCAGCAGCGTATCCCTCGGACCTCAAGAGACCCAGTACTTC.

The chain employs TRBV18 and TRBJ1-2; a possible D gene is TRBD1 (5 bases). The CDR3 has 15 amino acids. Germline V gives CDR1 KGHSH, CDR2 LQKENI. Trimming shortened V by 2 bases and J by 2 bases, and 12 bases separated the two germline ends. CDR3: CASSPTTVWNYGYTF. The CDR3 DNA sequence: TGTGCCAGCTCACCAACGACAGTATGGAACTATGGCTACACCTTC.

The chain joins TRBV6-6 to TRBJ1-5; D is uncertain. From germline, CDR1 is MNHNY and CDR2 SVGAGI (reference sequence). V was cut by 7 bases and J by 2 bases, with 15 bases left in between. This CDR3 region has 15 residues. The CDR3 is CASKTADGGNQPQHF. The CDR3, as DNA: TGTGCCAGCAAGACCGCGGACGGGGGCAATCAGCCCCAGCATTTT.

This rearrangement joins TRBV5-1 to TRBJ2-1; D is unresolved. This CDR3 spans 14 amino acids. Trimming removed 4 bases from V and 5 bases from J, with 13 bases in between. CDR1 and CDR2 (germline): SGHRS, YFSETQ. The CDR3 sequence: CASSPGRSNNEQFF. The CDR3, as DNA: TGCGCCAGCAGCCCTGGGCGCAGTAACAATGAGCAGTTCTTC.

CDR3 protein: CASSLVQTGANVLTF. The CDR3 DNA sequence: TGCGCCAGCAGCTTGGTACAAACCGGGGCCAACGTCCTGACTTTC. The chain is built from TRBV5-1 and TRBJ2-6; D call uncertain. V lost 0 bases and J 4 bases, leaving 8 bases between the germline ends. CDR3 length: 15 residues. Germline V lookup: CDR1 SGHRS, CDR2 YFSETQ.

V usage is TRBV19 and J usage is TRBJ2-5, with D maybe TRBD1 (5 bases). From germline, CDR1 is LNHDA and CDR2 SQIVND (reference sequence). The CDR3 runs to 14 residues. V lost 1 base, J lost 1 base, and 7 bases lay in between. The CDR3 nucleotides are TGTGCCAGTAGTATAGGTGGGGCCCAAGAGACCCAGTACTTC. It yields the protein CASSIGGAQETQYF.